This record looks at one T cell receptor (beta chain) sequence and its context. As yet, its antigen is unknown. The donors comprised healthy bone marrow donors. The CDR3 length is 16 residues. Germline V gives CDR1 SNHLY, CDR2 FYNNEI. V was cut by 1 base and J by 0 bases, with 7 bases left in between. The data belong to a study of cytomegalovirus exposure and HLA in healthy donors. Study-level results: The study listed roughly 160 cytomegalovirus-associated TCR beta chains. Researchers reportedly found TCR beta sequences accurately predicted most subjects' HLA-A and HLA-B alleles. Earlier analysis found most TCR beta V segments productive about 87% or about 30% of the time.

PCR employed 60 Vbeta and 13 Jbeta primers. Measured with immunoSEQ multiplex PCR; TCRdb has only the in-frame clones, and not every one. The repertoire holds over 100,000 clones, with 55% to 80% as singletons. The sample taken for sequencing was PBMCs. This clonotype was sampled from a woman in her forties in good health and CMV-seronegative. This sequence joins TRBV2 and TRBJ2-6, with D unclear. CDR3 region: CASSEGRLSGANVLTF. The CDR3 bases are TGTGCCAGCAGTGAAGGGCGGCTCTCTGGGGCCAACGTCCTGACTTTC.